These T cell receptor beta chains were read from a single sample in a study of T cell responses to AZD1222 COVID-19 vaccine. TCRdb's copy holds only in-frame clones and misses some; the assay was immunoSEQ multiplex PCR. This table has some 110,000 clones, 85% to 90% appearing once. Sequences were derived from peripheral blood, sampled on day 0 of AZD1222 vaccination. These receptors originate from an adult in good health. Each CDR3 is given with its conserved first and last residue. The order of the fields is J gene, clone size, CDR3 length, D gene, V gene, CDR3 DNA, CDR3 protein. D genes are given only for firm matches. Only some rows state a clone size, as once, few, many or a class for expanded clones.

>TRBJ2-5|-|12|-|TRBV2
TGTGCCAGCAGTGCGCTAGTTGAGACCCAGTACTTC
CASSALVETQYF
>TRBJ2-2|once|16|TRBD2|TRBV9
TGTGCCAGCAGCGTGCGGCTAGCGGACAACACCGGGGAGCTGTTTTTT
CASSVRLADNTGELFF
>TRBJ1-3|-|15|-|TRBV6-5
TGTGCCAGCAGTTACAGGACAGCACCTGGAAACACCATATATTTT
CASSYRTAPGNTIYF
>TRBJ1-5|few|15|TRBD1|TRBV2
TGTGCCAGCAGTTGGGACAGCAATAGCAATCAGCCCCAGCATTTT
CASSWDSNSNQPQHF
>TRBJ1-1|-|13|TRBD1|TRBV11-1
TGTGCCAGCAGCCCCCCCGGACAGGGACGGGCTTTCTTT
CASSPPGQGRAFF
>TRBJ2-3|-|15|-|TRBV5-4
TGTGCCAGCAGCTTTGTCGGAGGGAGCACAGATACGCAGTATTTT
CASSFVGGSTDTQYF
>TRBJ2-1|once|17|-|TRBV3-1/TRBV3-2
TGTGCCAGCAGCCCCCGCCGCTCTAGTATAGGCTACAATGAGCAGTTCTTC
CASSPRRSSIGYNEQFF
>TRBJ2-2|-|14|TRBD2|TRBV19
TGTGCCAGTAGTCTAGCGGGAGGCTCCGGGGAGCTGTTTTTT
CASSLAGGSGELFF
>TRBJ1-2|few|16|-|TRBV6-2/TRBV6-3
TGTGCCAGCAGTTACTCGAGCAGGGGTTTTAACTATGGCTACACCTTC
CASSYSSRGFNYGYTF
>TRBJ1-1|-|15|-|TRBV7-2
TGTGCCAGCAGCTTGGCACCGGAGCGGCGCGATGAAGCTTTCTTT
CASSLAPERRDEAFF
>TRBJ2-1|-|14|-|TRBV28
TGTGCCAGCATGACAGTGTTGGCCTACAATGAGCAGTTCTTC
CASMTVLAYNEQFF
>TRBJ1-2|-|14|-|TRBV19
TGTGCCAGTAGAGGACAGAGAAAAAACTATGGCTACACCTTC
CASRGQRKNYGYTF
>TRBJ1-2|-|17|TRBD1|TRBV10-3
TGTGCCATCAGCCAAGGGGACAGGGGGGATAGATACTATGGCTACACCTTC
CAISQGDRGDRYYGYTF
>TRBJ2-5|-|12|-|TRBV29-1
TGCAGCGTTGAAGAATCGGGTGAGACCCAGTACTTC
CSVEESGETQYF
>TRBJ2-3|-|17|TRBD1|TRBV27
TGTGCCAGCAGTTTATTTCTCGGCAGGGGGCTAGCAGATACGCAGTATTTT
CASSLFLGRGLADTQYF
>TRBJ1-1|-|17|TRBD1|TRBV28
TGTGCCAGCAGTGGTGGGACAGGGAGGCTGTGGGGCACTGAAGCTTTCTTT
CASSGGTGRLWGTEAFF
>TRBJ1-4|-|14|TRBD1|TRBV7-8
TGTGCCAGCAGCCCGACAGGGGGAGGTGAAAAACTGTTTTTT
CASSPTGGGEKLFF
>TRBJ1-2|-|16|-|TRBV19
TGTGCCAGTAGCCCCCGACTGGAATTAGCTAACTATGGCTACACCTTC
CASSPRLELANYGYTF
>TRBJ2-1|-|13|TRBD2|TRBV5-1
TGCGCCAGCAGCCGGGACTATAGGGATGAGCAGTTCTTC
CASSRDYRDEQFF
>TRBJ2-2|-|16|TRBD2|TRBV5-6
TGTGCCAGCAGCTTGAGGGCGGGAGGGCCCTCCGGGGAGCTGTTTTTT
CASSLRAGGPSGELFF